The 18 T cell receptor beta chains listed next were all sequenced from one sample in a study of T cell responses to AZD1222 COVID-19 vaccine. Data came from immunoSEQ multiplex PCR; TCRdb stores just in-frame clones and leaves some out. This table holds tens of thousands of clones, less than 90% found once. This specimen consisted of peripheral blood, obtained on day 0 of AZD1222 vaccination. These receptors were taken from an adult in good health.

The J gene is TRBJ1-5, the V gene TRBV6-1, with 7 bases that match TRBD1. Germline V gene sequence: CDR1 MNHNS, CDR2 SASEGT. CDR3 length: 15 amino acids. Germline trimming cut 2 bases from V and 7 bases from J; bases unmatched to any gene: 8. The CDR3, as DNA: TGTGCCAGCAGTGAAATAACAGGGGATCGACAGCCCCAGCATTTT. It codes for CASSEITGDRQPQHF.

The V call is TRBV7-3, the J call TRBJ2-5, with 12 bases aligning to TRBD2. The germline V gene has CDR1 SGHTA and CDR2 FQGTGA. The CDR3 sequence is 14 residues long. The J segment lost 5 bases and the V segment lost 2 bases, leaving 0 bases of the junction unmatched. The CDR3 protein is CASSLGTSGETQYF. The CDR3 bases are TGTGCCAGCAGCTTAGGGACTAGCGGGGAGACCCAGTACTTC.

The chain links TRBV24-1 to TRBJ1-2, with D possibly matching TRBD1 (6 bases). V was pared by 4 bases and J by 1 base, with 12 bases between. Germline CDR1 is KGHDR and CDR2 is SFDVKD. The CDR3 length is 15 residues. The CDR3 region is CATSDNRALNYGYTF. The CDR3 DNA sequence: TGTGCCACCAGTGACAACAGGGCGCTTAACTATGGCTACACCTTC.

V and J are TRBV9 and TRBJ2-2; TRBD1 aligns across 8 bases. V lost 3 bases to trimming and J lost 12 bases; unmatched junction nucleotides: 13. Per the germline V gene, CDR1 is SGDLS and CDR2 is YYNGEE. The CDR3 consists of 15 residues. The CDR3 is CASSGRGQATGKLFF. CDR3 sequence (DNA): TGTGCCAGCAGCGGGAGGGGACAGGCGACGGGGAAGCTGTTTTTT.

The CDR3 loop is CASSLAGGHTEAFF. CDR3 bases: TGCGCCAGCAGCTTGGCAGGGGGCCACACTGAAGCTTTCTTT. The chain links TRBV5-1 to TRBJ1-1, with 8 bases that match TRBD1. The V gene end was trimmed by 0 bases and the J gene end by 3 bases; junction bases not matched to a gene: 1. The V gene's germline CDR1 is SGHRS and CDR2 YFSETQ. The CDR3 is made up of 14 amino acids.

A single count supports this clone. Here the CDR3 reads CASSDLAGGLGTQYF. In DNA, the CDR3 is TGTGCCAGCAGTGACCTAGCGGGGGGGCTTGGTACGCAGTATTTT. The chain recombines TRBV2 with TRBJ2-3; TRBD2 agrees at 12 bases. V was pared by 3 bases and J by 8 bases, with 6 bases of the junction left unmatched. CDR1 and CDR2 from the germline V gene are SNHLY and FYNNEI. The CDR3 sequence is 15 residues long.

The rearrangement uses TRBV29-1 and TRBJ1-2; 7 positions agree with TRBD1. J gave up 8 bases and V 4 bases, and 10 bases lay outside the gene matches. CDR1 SQVTM and CDR2 ANQGSEA come from the germline V gene. This CDR3 comprises 13 residues. The CDR3 here is CSVVSEGARGYTF. DNA for the CDR3: TGCAGCGTTGTATCTGAGGGGGCAAGGGGCTACACCTTC.

CDR3 protein: CASSPGLAVTDTQYF. The CDR3 nucleotides read TGTGCCAGCAGCCCTGGACTAGCGGTCACAGATACGCAGTATTTT. The V and J genes are TRBV5-4 and TRBJ2-3; 10 nucleotides line up with TRBD2. The CDR3 is made up of 15 amino acids. J gave up 2 bases and V 4 bases, and 4 bases lay outside the gene matches. Germline assignment: CDR1 SGHNT and CDR2 YYREEE (reference sequence).

CDR3 in amino acids: CASSYTRGGRGNIQYF. The DNA for the CDR3 is TGTGCCAGCAGTTACACTCGGGGGGGCAGGGGAAACATTCAGTACTTC. V is TRBV6-2 or TRBV6-3 and J is TRBJ2-4; 8 nucleotides line up with TRBD2. CDR1 MNHEY and CDR2 SVGEGT come from the germline V gene. The length of the CDR3 is 16 residues. Losses at the gene ends were 2 bases for V and 6 bases for J; bases not matched to a gene: 9.

V is TRBV5-1 and J is TRBJ1-2; 10 bases line up with TRBD1. V shed 3 bases, J shed 6 bases, and the junction held 8 bases outside the gene matches. This CDR3 spans 15 amino acids. Germline V CDR1 and CDR2: SGHRS, YFSETQ. The CDR3 DNA sequence: TGCGCCAGCAGCTCGAGACAGGGGGCTAGGGATGGCTACACCTTC. Residues: CASSSRQGARDGYTF.

The rearrangement links TRBV3-1 (or the pseudogene TRBV3-2) to TRBJ2-1, with D possibly being TRBD1 or TRBD2 (5 bases each). The V and J ends lost 8 bases and 0 bases respectively, with 17 bases between them. This CDR3 contains 16 residues. Germline V gene sequence: CDR1 LGHDT, CDR2 YNNKEL (reference sequence). Here the CDR3 DNA reads TGTGCCAGCCGAAGGGGACGTCTAAGCTCCTACAATGAGCAGTTCTTC. Translation gives CASRRGRLSSYNEQFF.

The chain uses TRBV5-1 and TRBJ1-2; 7 positions agree with TRBD1. V dropped 4 bases and J dropped 8; count of bases not matched to a gene: 14. The CDR3 has 15 residues. The germline CDR1 and CDR2 sequences are SGHRS and YFSETQ. The CDR3 region has the DNA TGCGCCAGCAGCCCAGTTATACAGGGGCCGAGGGGCTACACCTTC. Translated, it gives CASSPVIQGPRGYTF. Filled out from reference TRBV5-1 and TRBJ1-2, the complete variable domain reads KAGVTQTPRYLIKTRGQQVTLSCSPISGHRSVSWYQQTPGQGLQFLFEYFSETQRNKGNFPGRFSGRQFSNSRSEMNVSTLELGDSALYLCASSPVIQGPRGYTFGSGTRLTVV.

V and J are TRBV19 and TRBJ1-2; TRBD1 might be the D (5 bases). Trimming removed 6 bases from V and 5 bases from J, with 13 bases in between. The CDR3 loop spans 13 amino acids. Germline lookup yields CDR1 LNHDA and CDR2 SQIVND (reference sequence). CDR3 amino acids: CASSGGVRYGYTF. CDR3 DNA sequence: TGTGCCAGTAGCGGGGGGGTTCGATATGGCTACACCTTC.

In the case of this clone: The junction does not match germline at one end; this may be a read error. V is TRBV7-7 and J is TRBJ2-3; D assignment may be TRBD1 or TRBD2 (6 bases each). This CDR3 contains 16 residues. Germline CDR1 reads SSHAT; CDR2 reads FNYEAQ (reference sequence). The CDR3 DNA is TGTGCTAGCAGCCCGGAACGGGGGCGGGGCACAGATACGCAGTATTTT. Translated, it gives CASSPERGRGTDTQYF.

This clone was picked up one time. V is TRBV3-1 (or the pseudogene TRBV3-2) and J is TRBJ1-2; possibly TRBD1 for D (5 bases). The V end was cut by 3 bases, the J end by 3 bases, with 14 bases between. Germline V lookup: CDR1 LGHDT, CDR2 YNNKEL (reference sequence). This CDR3 is built from 15 residues. CDR3 sequence: CASSHLSQGYYGYTF. The CDR3 coding sequence is TGTGCCAGCAGCCATCTTTCGCAGGGCTACTATGGCTACACCTTC.

V is TRBV6-5 and J is TRBJ2-2, with a possible D match to TRBD2 (6 bases). Per germline, CDR1 MNHEY and CDR2 SVGAGI. The CDR3 totals 13 residues. V dropped 5 bases and J dropped 8 bases, with 12 bases sitting between them. CDR3 nucleotide sequence: TGTGCCAGCAGTAATCGCGGGGCGGGGGAGCTGTTTTTT. It specifies CASSNRGAGELFF.

The V call is TRBV5-1, the J call TRBJ1-4; D remains ambiguous. Looked up from germline, CDR1 is SGHRS and CDR2 is YFSETQ. V was shortened by 5 bases and J by 4 bases, with 15 bases between the two germline ends. This CDR3 is 15 amino acids long. The CDR3 loop reads CASRQTGKSNEKLFF. CDR3 coding DNA: TGCGCCAGCAGGCAAACCGGGAAGAGTAATGAAAAACTGTTTTTT.

The V gene is TRBV5-1, the J gene TRBJ1-4; D unclear. The CDR3 totals 14 residues. Deletions cut 4 bases from V and 8 bases from J, with 15 bases between. Germline assignment: CDR1 SGHRS and CDR2 YFSETQ. The CDR3 loop is CASSLRGPAEKLFF. CDR3 in DNA: TGCGCCAGCAGCCTTAGAGGGCCGGCGGAAAAACTGTTTTTT.